This T cell receptor beta chain was retrieved from a study of T cell repertoires in cytomegalovirus infection. Study as a whole: Public TCR beta signatures indicated both CMV infection and matching HLA type. Study-wide results and caveats: CMV-specific TCR beta clonotypes restricted by HLA-C were the ones dominating the ex vivo response.

Via MiXCR, TCRdb re-called the reads, giving one row per CDR3 protein. The sample yields more than 400,000 distinct CDR3 sequences, about 30% seen once. The V end lost 7 bases, the J end lost 0 bases, and 13 bases lay between the germline ends. The CDR3 is 13 residues long. CDR1 is SQVTM and CDR2 is ANQGSEA in the germline V gene. Notes on this clonotype: Its specificity is unknown.

The sequencing sample was made of PBMCs. The V call is TRBV29-1, the J call TRBJ2-7; D perhaps matches TRBD2 (5 bases). The receptor was derived from a human donor in good health (CMV status not recorded). Some clones in this sample may be carry-over from other donors' samples. CDR3 protein: CSATRRNSYEQYF. CDR3 sequence (DNA): TGCAGCGCTACTAGGAGGAACTCCTACGAGCAGTACTTC.